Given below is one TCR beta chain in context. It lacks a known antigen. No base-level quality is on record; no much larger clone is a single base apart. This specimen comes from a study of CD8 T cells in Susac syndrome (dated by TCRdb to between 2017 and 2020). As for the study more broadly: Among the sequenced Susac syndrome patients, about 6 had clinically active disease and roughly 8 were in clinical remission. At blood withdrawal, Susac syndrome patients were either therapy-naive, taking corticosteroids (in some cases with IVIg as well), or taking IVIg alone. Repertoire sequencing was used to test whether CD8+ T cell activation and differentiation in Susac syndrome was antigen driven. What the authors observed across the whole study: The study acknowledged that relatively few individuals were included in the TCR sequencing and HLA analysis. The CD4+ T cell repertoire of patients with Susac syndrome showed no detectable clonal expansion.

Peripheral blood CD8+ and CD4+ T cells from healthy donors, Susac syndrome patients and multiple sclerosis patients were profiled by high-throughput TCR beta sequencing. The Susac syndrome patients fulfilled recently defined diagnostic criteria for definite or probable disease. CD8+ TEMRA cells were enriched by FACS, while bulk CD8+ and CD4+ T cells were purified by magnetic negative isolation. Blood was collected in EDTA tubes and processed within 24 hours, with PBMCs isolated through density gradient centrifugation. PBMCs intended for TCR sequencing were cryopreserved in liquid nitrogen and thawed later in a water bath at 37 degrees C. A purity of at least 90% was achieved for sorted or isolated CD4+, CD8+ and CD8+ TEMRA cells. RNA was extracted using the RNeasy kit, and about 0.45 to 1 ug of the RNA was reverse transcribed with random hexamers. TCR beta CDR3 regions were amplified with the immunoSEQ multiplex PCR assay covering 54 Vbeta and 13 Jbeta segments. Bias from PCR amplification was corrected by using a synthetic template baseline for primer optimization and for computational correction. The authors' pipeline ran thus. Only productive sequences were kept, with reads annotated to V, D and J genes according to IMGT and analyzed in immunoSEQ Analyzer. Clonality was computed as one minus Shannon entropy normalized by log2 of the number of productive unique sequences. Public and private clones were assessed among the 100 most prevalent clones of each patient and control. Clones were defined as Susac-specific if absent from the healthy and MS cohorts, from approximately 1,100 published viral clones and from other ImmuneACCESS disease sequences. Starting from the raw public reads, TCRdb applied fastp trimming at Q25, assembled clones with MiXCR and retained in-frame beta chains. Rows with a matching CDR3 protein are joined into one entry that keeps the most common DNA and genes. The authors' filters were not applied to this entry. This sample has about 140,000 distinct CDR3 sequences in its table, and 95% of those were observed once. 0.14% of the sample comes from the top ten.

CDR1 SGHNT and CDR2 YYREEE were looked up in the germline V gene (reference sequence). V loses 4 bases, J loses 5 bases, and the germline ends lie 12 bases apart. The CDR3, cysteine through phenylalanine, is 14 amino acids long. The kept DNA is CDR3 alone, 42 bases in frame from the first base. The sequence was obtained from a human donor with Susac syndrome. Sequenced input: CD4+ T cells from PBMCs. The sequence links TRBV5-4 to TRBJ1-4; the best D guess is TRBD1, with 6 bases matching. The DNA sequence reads TGTGCCAGCAGCCAGACAGGACCCAATGAAAAACTGTTTTTT. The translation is CASSQTGPNEKLFF. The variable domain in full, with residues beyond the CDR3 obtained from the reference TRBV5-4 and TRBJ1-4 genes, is ETGVTQSPTHLIKTRGQQVTLRCSSQSGHNTVSWYQQALGQGPQFIFQYYREEENGRGNFPPRFSGLQFPNYSSELNVNALELDDSALYLCASSQTGPNEKLFFGSGTQLSVL.